This T cell receptor (beta chain) stems from a study of T cells in localized non-small cell lung cancer. Notes on the study in general: Longer overall survival was linked to higher blood T cell density. Investigators sequenced only a single tumor region, leaving heterogeneity possible. Uninvolved adjacent lung had higher T cell clonality than tumor and all other tissues. Adjacent lung was found to contain a median around 58 of the top 100 tumor clones.

CDR3 length: 15 amino acids. Looked up from germline, CDR1 is MNHEY and CDR2 is SVGAGI. V lost 6 bases, J lost 7 bases, and 19 bases lay in between. Points on this clone: The antigen remains unidentified.

Some clones are missing from TCRdb's copy, which holds only in-frame ones; the method was immunoSEQ multiplex PCR. The data show about 35,000 clones, about 90% seen once. This receptor was taken from a female donor older than 55 with stage I lung adenocarcinoma. Sequenced here: peripheral blood, sampled before any cancer treatment. The genes are TRBV6-5 and TRBJ1-5, with D perhaps TRBD1 (6 bases). CDR3 protein: CASRTTQGTRQPQHF. CDR3 sequence (DNA): TGTGCCAGCAGAACCACACAGGGAACACGGCAGCCCCAGCATTTT.